These 30 T cell receptor beta chains came from one sample sequenced in a study of CD8 T cells in ankylosing spondylitis. TCRdb used MiXCR to reprocess the 5' RACE reads, holding one entry per CDR3 protein. Counted here are 350,000 or so distinct CDR3 sequences, 11% occurring once; the ten biggest clones make up 8% to 9.5%. Source material: blood, either unsorted or a sorted T cell fraction (not recorded which). The receptors stem from a female donor with ankylosing spondylitis or in good health (not recorded which).

This clonotype was detected ten times or more. The rearrangement uses TRBV6-1 and TRBJ2-3; D may be TRBD1 (6 bases). The CDR3 is made up of 15 amino acids. V gave up 6 bases and J gave up 2 bases, with 15 bases separating them. Germline CDR1 and CDR2: MNHNS and SASEGT. The CDR3 nucleotides read TGTGCCAGCAGCCGGCGTGGACAGCACACAGATACGCAGTATTTT. As protein: CASSRRGQHTDTQYF.

This clonotype was seen a handful of times. The chain is built from TRBV10-3 and TRBJ2-7, with TRBD1 identical over 7 bases. This CDR3 is 18 amino acids long. The germline V gene has CDR1 ENHRY and CDR2 SYGVKD. Trimming removed 3 bases from V and 1 base from J; junction bases left unmatched: 15. In nucleotides, the CDR3 is TGTGCCATCAGTGACCGGGACAGACGAGTGGGGCTTTCCTACGAGCAGTACTTC. This gives the protein CAISDRDRRVGLSYEQYF.

Ten or more counts support this clonotype. The rearrangement uses TRBV5-1 and TRBJ2-5, with D tentatively TRBD2 (6 bases). Trimming removed 4 bases at V and 4 bases at J, with 11 bases between. CDR1 is SGHRS and CDR2 is YFSETQ in the germline V gene. CDR3 length equals 13 residues. The CDR3 DNA reads TGCGCCAGCAGCGCCGGGAGCGGAGAGACCCAGTACTTC. Translated, it gives CASSAGSGETQYF. The variable domain in full, with the rest retrieved from reference TRBV5-1 and TRBJ2-5, is KAGVTQTPRYLIKTRGQQVTLSCSPISGHRSVSWYQQTPGQGLQFLFEYFSETQRNKGNFPGRFSGRQFSNSRSEMNVSTLELGDSALYLCASSAGSGETQYFGPGTRLLVL.

This chain joins TRBV14 and TRBJ2-3, with D unresolved. The V end lost 0 bases, the J end lost 3 bases, and 16 bases lay between the germline ends. Germline loops: CDR1 SGHDN, CDR2 FVKESK. The CDR3 is made up of 17 amino acids. CDR3 amino acids: CASSQDFNGYLTDTQYF. In DNA form, the CDR3 reads TGTGCCAGCAGCCAAGATTTCAACGGCTACTTGACAGATACGCAGTATTTT.

There are many counts of this clonotype. The gene calls are TRBV20-1 and TRBJ2-3, with D perhaps TRBD1 (6 bases). Germline-derived CDR1 and CDR2 are DFQATT and SNEGSKA (reference sequence). The V gene lost 3 bases and the J gene lost 2 bases, with 21 bases spanning the gap. This CDR3 region has 17 residues. CDR3 sequence (DNA): TGCAGTGCTAGCTTTCTGAGGGCAGGGGCTATCACAGATACGCAGTATTTT. Translating it yields CSASFLRAGAITDTQYF.

The V and J genes are TRBV19 and TRBJ2-3; TRBD1 aligns across 8 bases. The CDR3 extends over 16 amino acids. Germline loops: CDR1 LNHDA, CDR2 SQIVND (reference sequence). Losses at the gene ends were 8 bases for V and 0 bases for J; bases not matched to a gene: 10. The CDR3 sequence is CASRLGTGFSTDTQYF. The CDR3 nucleotides read TGTGCCAGTCGACTCGGGACAGGCTTTAGCACAGATACGCAGTATTTT.

This clonotype was observed many times. The rearrangement joins TRBV7-9 to TRBJ2-5; D unclear. V lost 4 bases, J lost 5 bases, and 8 bases lay in between. The CDR3 totals 12 residues. Germline loops: CDR1 SEHNR, CDR2 FQNEAQ (reference sequence). The CDR3 region is CASSSTVETQYF. The DNA of the CDR3 is TGTGCCAGCAGCTCAACGGTGGAGACCCAGTACTTC.

This clonotype was seen repeatedly, ten times or more. The chain is built from TRBV5-1 and TRBJ2-4; D unclear. The V and J ends lost 2 bases and 3 bases respectively, with 15 bases between them. Germline CDR1 reads SGHRS; CDR2 reads YFSETQ. The CDR3 spans 16 residues. Here the CDR3 DNA reads TGCGCCAGCAGCTTTGTATCCTCCGGTGTCAAAAACATTCAGTACTTC. Amino acids: CASSFVSSGVKNIQYF.

V and J are TRBV30 and TRBJ2-2; unclear D gene. Germline values: CDR1 GTSNPN, CDR2 SVGIG (reference sequence). This CDR3 has 15 residues. The V gene lost 0 bases and the J gene lost 5 bases, with 13 bases spanning the gap. The CDR3 DNA follows: TGTGCCTGGAGTGTACGGCAGGTGTGGACCGGGGAGCTGTTTTTT. Translating gives CAWSVRQVWTGELFF.

This clonotype was observed many times. The rearrangement uses TRBV20-1 and TRBJ1-2, with TRBD1 as a possible D gene (6 bases). V lost 0 bases and J lost 3, with 14 bases in between. This CDR3 has 15 residues. Looked up from germline, CDR1 is DFQATT and CDR2 is SNEGSKA (reference sequence). CDR3 residues: CSAREGQGIYYGYTF. The CDR3 DNA reads TGCAGTGCTAGAGAAGGGCAGGGGATATACTATGGCTACACCTTC.

At least ten counts were recorded for this clonotype. The junction shows a germline mismatch at one end, possibly a read error. The V and J genes are TRBV7-9 and TRBJ2-1; 8 nucleotides align to TRBD2. The germline CDR1 and CDR2 sequences are SEHNR and FQNEAQ (reference sequence). The CDR3 consists of 13 residues. In DNA form, the CDR3 reads TGTGCCAGCACCTTAACGGGGGGGACCGAGCAGTTCTTC. As protein: CASTLTGGTEQFF.

This clonotype was observed a handful of times. Here the CDR3 reads CAISLAETEQYF. For the CDR3, the DNA is TGTGCCATCAGTTTGGCCGAGACCGAGCAGTACTTC. This chain links TRBV10-3 with TRBJ2-7; D is undetermined. The CDR3 totals 12 residues. V was pared by 5 bases and J by 6 bases, with 11 bases between. The V gene's germline CDR1 is ENHRY and CDR2 SYGVKD.

This clonotype was recorded a few times. The chain carries TRBV20-1 and TRBJ2-5; TRBD1 aligns across 7 bases. The CDR3 is 13 amino acids. V trimming: 1 base; J trimming: 5 bases; junction bases outside the gene matches: 4. CDR1 is DFQATT, CDR2 SNEGSKA, per germline (reference sequence). Here the CDR3 reads CSARAGTAETQYF. Here the CDR3 DNA reads TGCAGTGCTAGAGCCGGGACAGCGGAGACCCAGTACTTC.

This clonotype has a count of ten or more. The chain employs TRBV20-1 and TRBJ2-3, with TRBD2 identical over 12 bases. The germline gives CDR1 DFQATT, CDR2 SNEGSKA (reference sequence). CDR3 size: 16 residues. J gave up 7 bases and V 5 bases, and 13 bases lay outside the gene matches. In nucleotides, the CDR3 is TGCAGTGCTGGACCGTGGACTAGCGGGGAGGCTAATACGCAGTATTTT. As protein: CSAGPWTSGEANTQYF.

The V gene is TRBV6-2 or TRBV6-3, the J gene TRBJ1-5, with D perhaps TRBD1 (6 bases). The V gene lost 7 bases and the J gene lost 0 bases, with 19 bases spanning the gap. Germline CDR1 MNHEY, CDR2 SVGEGT. The CDR3 is made up of 17 amino acids. The DNA of the CDR3 is TGTGCCAGCACCCAGAACCAGGGGACCTATAGCAATCAGCCCCAGCATTTT. It codes for CASTQNQGTYSNQPQHF.

Many counts were recorded for this clonotype. This rearrangement joins TRBV20-1 to TRBJ2-3; 7 nucleotides align to TRBD2. Germline trimming cut 3 bases from V and 5 bases from J; bases unmatched to any gene: 5. This CDR3 has 13 amino acids. CDR1 is DFQATT, CDR2 SNEGSKA, per germline (reference sequence). For the CDR3, the DNA is TGCAGTGCTAGTCGTCCGGGAGGAGATACGCAGTATTTT. It is translated as CSASRPGGDTQYF.

This clonotype was found many times. The genes are TRBV18 and TRBJ2-5; unclear D gene. V was trimmed by 1 base and J by 6 bases, leaving 6 bases between them. CDR1 KGHSH and CDR2 LQKENI come from the germline V gene. CDR3 size: 12 residues. The CDR3 region has the DNA TGTGCCAGCTCACCACAGGACCAGACCCAGTACTTC. Translation: CASSPQDQTQYF.

The V call is TRBV24-1, the J call TRBJ2-2; 8 positions agree with TRBD2. The CDR3 is made up of 14 amino acids. Trimming cost V 7 bases and J 5 bases; bases outside gene matches: 5. Germline values: CDR1 KGHDR, CDR2 SFDVKD. The CDR3 coding sequence is TGTGCCACCAGCCAGCGGGAGCTAACCGGGGAGCTGTTTTTT. It codes for CATSQRELTGELFF.

The rearrangement joins TRBV12-3 or TRBV12-4 to TRBJ1-1, with D unresolved. V shed 7 bases and J shed 6 bases, with 15 bases lying between them. This CDR3 has 13 residues. The CDR3 here is CASTLRMLAEAFF. The CDR3 DNA reads as TGTGCCAGCACCTTAAGGATGCTGGCTGAAGCTTTCTTT.

The table lists this clonotype with many counts. V usage is TRBV20-1 and J usage is TRBJ2-5, with D perhaps TRBD1 (6 bases). The V end lost 6 bases, the J end lost 7 bases, and 24 bases lay between the germline ends. The CDR3 contains 15 residues. Looked up from germline, CDR1 is DFQATT and CDR2 is SNEGSKA (reference sequence). The CDR3 sequence: CSATRFGGSEGTQYF. The CDR3 DNA reads TGCAGTGCCACTCGATTTGGGGGCTCCGAGGGGACCCAGTACTTC.

The J gene is TRBJ1-2, the V gene TRBV4-2; 8 bases map to TRBD1. The J segment lost 1 base and the V segment lost 6 bases, leaving 10 bases of the junction unmatched. The germline CDR1 and CDR2 sequences are LGHNA and YNFKEQ. This CDR3 is built from 16 residues. CDR3 amino acids: CASRGLAGQDNYGYTF. The CDR3 region has the DNA TGTGCCAGCAGAGGCCTGGCGGGACAGGATAACTATGGCTACACCTTC.

This clonotype was found many times. This chain joins TRBV20-1 and TRBJ2-1, with 7 bases that match TRBD2. V lost 5 bases to trimming and J lost 9 bases; unmatched junction nucleotides: 10. The CDR3 runs to 13 residues. Germline CDR1 DFQATT, CDR2 SNEGSKA (reference sequence). This CDR3 reads CSAPETSSGEQFF. The CDR3 nucleotides read TGCAGTGCTCCCGAAACATCTAGCGGTGAGCAGTTCTTC.

The chain carries TRBV27 and TRBJ1-5, with 10 positions matching TRBD1. The germline gives CDR1 MNHEY, CDR2 SMNVEV (reference sequence). The CDR3 runs 14 residues. The junction had 6 bases not matched to a gene; V was cut back by 6 bases and J by 7 bases. The CDR3, as DNA: TGTGCCAGCAGACCGGGACAGGGGTACCAGCCCCAGCATTTT. Protein sequence: CASRPGQGYQPQHF.

This clonotype was counted many times. This rearrangement joins TRBV12-3 or TRBV12-4 to TRBJ2-3; D possibly corresponds to TRBD2 (5 bases). There are 13 residues in the CDR3. The V end was cut by 7 bases, the J end by 2 bases, with 10 bases between. CDR3 sequence: CASTGIYTDTQYF. CDR3 nucleotides: TGTGCCAGCACGGGGATTTACACAGATACGCAGTATTTT.

This clonotype showed up many times. This chain uses TRBV24-1 with TRBJ2-3; 8 bases map to TRBD1. The CDR3 sequence is 15 residues long. The V segment lost 3 bases and the J segment 4 bases; nucleotides outside the gene matches: 5. Germline CDR1 reads KGHDR; CDR2 reads SFDVKD. CDR3 loop: CATSDRGQGSDTQYF. The CDR3 DNA reads as TGTGCCACCAGTGATCGAGGACAGGGCTCAGATACGCAGTATTTT.

The chain joins TRBV20-1 to TRBJ2-2; maybe TRBD1 (6 bases). The CDR3 consists of 16 residues. The germline V and J ends were trimmed by 2 bases and 0 bases, with 13 bases remaining between them. The germline V gene encodes CDR1 DFQATT and CDR2 SNEGSKA (reference sequence). CDR3 in DNA: TGCAGTGCTAGACGCACAGGGAAGTCGAACACCGGGGAGCTGTTTTTT. Protein sequence: CSARRTGKSNTGELFF.

At least ten counts were recorded for this clonotype. The J gene is TRBJ1-6, the V gene TRBV5-1, with 8 positions matching TRBD1. The CDR3 covers 14 residues. Per the germline V gene, CDR1 is SGHRS and CDR2 is YFSETQ. Trimming removed 7 bases from V and 6 bases from J; junction bases left unmatched: 6. The CDR3 DNA reads TGCGCCAGCCGACCGGGACAGGCTAATTCACCCCTCCACTTT. Translation: CASRPGQANSPLHF.

This clonotype was seen more than once but under ten times. CDR3 amino acids: CSVLSRGLSGANVLTF. CDR3 DNA: TGCAGCGTCTTGTCGCGGGGCCTCTCTGGGGCCAACGTCCTGACTTTC. V usage is TRBV29-1 and J usage is TRBJ2-6; tentative D call: TRBD2 (6 bases). Deletions cut 6 bases from V and 0 bases from J, with 15 bases between. This CDR3 spans 16 amino acids. Germline CDR1 is SQVTM and CDR2 is ANQGSEA.

This clonotype was seen at least ten times. CDR3 nucleotides: TGTGCCAGCAGACCGGGACAGGGTACCTACAATGAGCAGTTCTTC. This codes for CASRPGQGTYNEQFF. The V call is TRBV4-2, the J call TRBJ2-1; 9 nucleotides agree with TRBD1. V lost 6 bases, J lost 2 bases, and 5 bases stayed unmatched. In germline, CDR1 is LGHNA, CDR2 YNFKEQ. This CDR3 has 15 amino acids.

Note on this clonotype: A junction boundary mismatches the germline segment, possibly from a read error. V is TRBV30 and J is TRBJ1-2; the D is unclear. Germline V gene sequence: CDR1 GTSNPN, CDR2 SVGIG (reference sequence). This CDR3 is 18 amino acids long. The CDR3 here is CAWSPAYDILISNCGYTF. In DNA, the CDR3 is TGTGCCTGGAGTCCCGCATACGACATTCTTATATCTAACTGTGGCTACACATTC.